These 8 T cell receptor beta chains share one sample of origin, sequenced in a study of T cells after posttransplantation cyclophosphamide. Only in-frame clones appear in the TCRdb table, and some are missing; sequencing was by immunoSEQ multiplex PCR. This sample carries approximately 25,000 clones, none of them present only once. A marrow graft followed busulfan-fludarabine conditioning, with cyclophosphamide on days +3 and +4. The sample in question was PBMCs, obtained after allogeneic stem cell transplant with posttransplant cyclophosphamide. The source is a male patient in his late teens or twenties who received an allogeneic stem cell transplant from a related donor, was CMV-positive, and had no GVHD. Certain T cells may be donor cells from the graft.

Many counts were recorded for this clone. CDR3 coding DNA: TGTGCCAGCTCACCACTGGCAGGGTATCAGCCCCAGCATTTT. This translates into CASSPLAGYQPQHF. The chain employs TRBV18 and TRBJ1-5; tentative D call: TRBD1 (5 bases). V lost 1 base, J lost 5 bases, and 9 bases lay in between. The CDR3 has 14 residues. The V gene's germline CDR1 is KGHSH and CDR2 LQKENI. Using reference TRBV18 and TRBJ1-5 for the parts outside the CDR3, the full variable domain is NAGVMQNPRHLVRRRGQEARLRCSPMKGHSHVYWYRQLPEEGLKFMVYLQKENIIDESGMPKERFSAEFPKEGPSILRIQQVVRGDSAAYFCASSPLAGYQPQHFGDGTRLSIL.

This clone was found many times. The rearrangement links TRBV4-1 to TRBJ2-1; 11 bases are shared with TRBD2. CDR3 length: 17 residues. V was clipped by 1 base and J by 1 base; unmatched bases: 3. Germline V gene data show CDR1 as MGHRA and CDR2 as YSYEKL. The CDR3 coding sequence is TGCGCCAGCAGCCAAGGACTAGCGGGACAATCCTACAATGAGCAGTTCTTC. Protein sequence: CASSQGLAGQSYNEQFF.

The table lists this clone with many counts. The V gene is TRBV10-1, the J gene TRBJ2-3; no definite D call. The V gene lost 0 bases and the J gene lost 1 base, with 11 bases spanning the gap. The CDR3 totals 16 residues. From germline, CDR1 is WNHNN and CDR2 SYGVQD (reference sequence). The CDR3 DNA is TGCGCCAGCAGTGAGTCGAACTCGGGTGGCACAGATACGCAGTATTTT. Translating it yields CASSESNSGGTDTQYF.

This clone was seen ten or more times. The chain has TRBV19 and TRBJ1-1, with D perhaps TRBD1 (5 bases). This CDR3 has 15 amino acids. The V gene lost 4 bases and the J gene lost 4 bases, with 16 bases spanning the gap. Germline values: CDR1 LNHDA, CDR2 SQIVND (reference sequence). The CDR3 loop reads CASSTPLGGVTEAFF. Written as DNA, the CDR3 is TGTGCCAGTAGTACCCCGCTGGGGGGAGTCACTGAAGCTTTCTTT.

Only a few counts were recorded for this clone. The chain couples TRBV2 to TRBJ2-3, with D perhaps matching TRBD2 (6 bases). The CDR3 has 14 amino acids. Germline lookup yields CDR1 SNHLY and CDR2 FYNNEI. V was cut by 6 bases and J by 5 bases, with 15 bases left in between. CDR3 sequence (DNA): TGTGCCAGCAGACTCGACCCGGGGGTAGATACGCAGTATTTT. Translation: CASRLDPGVDTQYF.

There are many counts of this clone. The CDR3 DNA sequence: TGTGCCAGCAGCACCGGGGTTAGCAATCAGCCCCAGCATTTT. Protein product: CASSTGVSNQPQHF. The chain recombines TRBV9 with TRBJ1-5; D unresolved. Germline V gives CDR1 SGDLS, CDR2 YYNGEE. This CDR3 is 14 amino acids long. V was trimmed by 4 bases and J by 0 bases, leaving 8 bases between them. Combining the CDR3 with reference TRBV9 and TRBJ1-5 gives the whole variable domain DSGVTQTPKHLITATGQRVTLRCSPRSGDLSVYWYQQSLDQGLQFLIQYYNGEERAKGNILERFSAQQFPDLHSELNLSSLELGDSALYFCASSTGVSNQPQHFGDGTRLSIL.

This clone was found many times. This rearrangement joins TRBV5-5 to TRBJ2-5; 9 nucleotides line up with TRBD1. The V and J ends lost 2 bases and 5 bases, in that order; junction bases with no gene match: 4. The CDR3 spans 14 residues. Germline V CDR1 and CDR2: SGHKS, YYEKEE (reference sequence). CDR3 DNA: TGTGCCAGCAGCTTCTTGGACAGGGGTGAGACCCAGTACTTC. Translating gives CASSFLDRGETQYF. The complete variable domain, with remaining parts taken from reference TRBV5-5 and TRBJ2-5, reads DAGVTQSPTHLIKTRGQQVTLRCSPISGHKSVSWYQQVLGQGPQFIFQYYEKEERGRGNFPDRFSARQFPNYSSELNVNALLLGDSALYLCASSFLDRGETQYFGPGTRLLVL.

In this sample, this clone turned up many times. This rearrangement joins TRBV27 to TRBJ1-4, with 7 bases identical to TRBD1. CDR1 MNHEY and CDR2 SMNVEV come from the germline V gene (reference sequence). The CDR3 length is 14 residues. With V trimmed by 7 bases and J by 8 bases, 10 bases remained unmatched. For the CDR3, the DNA is TGTGCCAGCACCAGAACAGGGGTACGGGAAAAACTGTTTTTT. Protein: CASTRTGVREKLFF.